Below, 27 T cell receptor beta chains from the same sample are listed, as sequenced in a study of T cell changes during pregnancy in multiple sclerosis. The data were produced by immunoSEQ multiplex PCR, yet TCRdb's version contains in-frame clones alone and is incomplete. In the table there are 35,000 to 50,000 clones, 80% to 90% of which are singletons. The sequenced sample was CD4+ T cells from peripheral blood mononuclear cells, obtained after pregnancy. The origin of the receptors is a female donor with multiple sclerosis, enrolled in a pregnancy study.

CDR3 residues: CASSLGSGGTYEQYF. CDR3 coding DNA: TGTGCCAGCAGCTTGGGGAGCGGAGGGACGTACGAGCAGTACTTC. The genes are TRBV5-4 and TRBJ2-7; the D gene is possibly TRBD2 (6 bases). Trimming removed 0 bases from V and 4 bases from J, with 14 bases in between. The CDR3 is made up of 15 amino acids. Germline CDR1 and CDR2: SGHNT and YYREEE (reference sequence).

V gene TRBV5-1 combines with J gene TRBJ2-7, with 8 positions matching TRBD1. The CDR3 totals 16 residues. V was clipped by 2 bases and J by 1 base; unmatched bases: 8. CDR1 and CDR2 from the germline V gene are SGHRS and YFSETQ. The CDR3 DNA is TGCGCCAGCAGCTTATCCTCGGGACAGGCATCCTACGAGCAGTACTTC. Protein sequence: CASSLSSGQASYEQYF.

CDR3 loop: CASSLEAAGGSYNEQFF. CDR3 nucleotide sequence: TGCGCCAGCAGCTTGGAGGCGGCAGGGGGCTCCTACAATGAGCAGTTCTTC. The gene calls are TRBV5-1 and TRBJ2-1; 7 positions agree with TRBD1. The junction had 6 bases not matched to a gene; V was cut back by 0 bases and J by 0 bases. Germline loops: CDR1 SGHRS, CDR2 YFSETQ. This CDR3 is built from 17 residues.

The chain uses TRBV6-6 and TRBJ2-3; 9 bases align to TRBD1. The V and J ends lost 2 bases and 3 bases, in that order; junction bases with no gene match: 6. The CDR3 consists of 16 residues. CDR1 MNHNY and CDR2 SVGAGI come from the germline V gene (reference sequence). The CDR3 here is CASSYLTGTGTDTQYF. In nucleotides, the CDR3 is TGTGCCAGCAGTTACCTAACCGGGACAGGGACAGATACGCAGTATTTT.

The chain carries TRBV7-3 and TRBJ2-1; 10 bases line up with TRBD2. Germline loops: CDR1 SGHTA, CDR2 FQGTGA. This CDR3 spans 16 amino acids. V lost 4 bases to trimming and J lost 4 bases; unmatched junction nucleotides: 7. In DNA, the CDR3 is TGTGCCAGCAGCTCCCACGGGACTAGCGTTTACAATGAGCAGTTCTTC. Amino acids: CASSSHGTSVYNEQFF.

V usage is TRBV30 and J usage is TRBJ1-4; tentative D call: TRBD1 (6 bases). Germline CDR1 and CDR2: GTSNPN and SVGIG (reference sequence). The CDR3 consists of 14 residues. The V gene lost 3 bases and the J gene lost 1 base, with 9 bases spanning the gap. CDR3 sequence (DNA): TGTGCCTGGAGGCGAGGGGGAACTAATGAAAAACTGTTTTTT. It codes for CAWRRGGTNEKLFF.

V and J are TRBV2 and TRBJ2-5, with D unclear. Judging by the DNA end, TRBJ2-7 fits better; the J call may be wrong. Germline V lookup: CDR1 SNHLY, CDR2 FYNNEI. There are 12 residues in the CDR3. The CDR3: CASSVLDYEQYF. In DNA, the CDR3 is TGTGCCAGCAGTGTACTTGACTACGAGCAGTACTTC.

The chain has TRBV28 and TRBJ1-4; 7 nucleotides line up with TRBD1. The CDR3 totals 16 residues. V shed 4 bases, J shed 5 bases, and the junction held 10 bases outside the gene matches. Germline V gene sequence: CDR1 MDHEN, CDR2 SYDVKM. The CDR3 region is CASSSPGQLTNEKLFF. In DNA form, the CDR3 reads TGTGCCAGCAGTTCGCCGGGACAGCTTACGAATGAAAAACTGTTTTTT.

V gene TRBV30 combines with J gene TRBJ2-1, with D possibly being TRBD1 (6 bases). The CDR3 runs 15 residues. Trimming left V 0 bases short and J 2 bases short, with 11 bases between. Germline CDR1 GTSNPN, CDR2 SVGIG (reference sequence). The CDR3 nucleotides are TGTGCCTGGAGTGTAGGCAGGGGAACCTACAATGAGCAGTTCTTC. It encodes CAWSVGRGTYNEQFF.

V is TRBV6-1 and J is TRBJ2-5; D gene unclear. The better agreement between TRBJ2-7 and the DNA end casts doubt on the J call. The CDR3 sequence is 12 residues long. Germline values: CDR1 MNHNS, CDR2 SASEGT. As DNA, the CDR3 is TGTGCCAGCAGTGTCCTCCCGGTCGAGCAGTACTTC. Residues: CASSVLPVEQYF.

The V and J genes are TRBV28 and TRBJ2-3; 9 bases align to TRBD2. Germline assignment: CDR1 MDHEN and CDR2 SYDVKM. The CDR3 runs 14 residues. V dropped 7 bases and J dropped 1; count of bases not matched to a gene: 3. CDR3 sequence: CASNPSGGTDTQYF. As DNA, the CDR3 is TGTGCCAGCAATCCTAGCGGGGGCACAGATACGCAGTATTTT. Drawing the rest from reference TRBV28 and TRBJ2-3, the complete variable domain is DVKVTQSSRYLVKRTGEKVFLECVQDMDHENMFWYRQDPGLGLRLIYFSYDVKMKEKGDIPEGYSVSREKKERFSLILESASTNQTSMYLCASNPSGGTDTQYFGPGTRLTVL.

This sequence joins TRBV18 and TRBJ2-7; TRBD1 is a possible D gene (5 bases). Deletions cut 0 bases from V and 3 bases from J, with 12 bases between. CDR1 and CDR2 from the germline V gene are KGHSH and LQKENI. There are 15 residues in the CDR3. CDR3 in amino acids: CASSPPGAPGYEQYF. CDR3 DNA sequence: TGTGCCAGCTCACCACCAGGGGCTCCGGGCTACGAGCAGTACTTC.

The chain joins TRBV7-2 to TRBJ2-7; 7 bases are a match to TRBD1. Per the germline V gene, CDR1 is SGHTA and CDR2 is FQGNSA. V lost 5 bases, J lost 2 bases, and 6 bases stayed unmatched. The CDR3 extends over 14 amino acids. This CDR3 is CASSVGQETYEQYF. The CDR3 DNA is TGTGCCAGCAGCGTCGGACAGGAGACCTACGAGCAGTACTTC.

This CDR3 reads CASRRDTSTDTQYF. As DNA, the CDR3 is TGTGCCAGCAGGAGGGACACCAGCACAGATACGCAGTATTTT. The rearrangement joins TRBV6-5 to TRBJ2-3, with D perhaps matching TRBD1 (6 bases). Germline V gene lookup returns CDR1 MNHEY and CDR2 SVGAGI. V gave up 6 bases and J gave up 0 bases, with 10 bases separating them. This CDR3 contains 14 residues.

The chain has TRBV7-2 and TRBJ2-1; maybe TRBD1 (5 bases). The CDR3 length is 15 residues. The V and J ends lost 1 base and 2 bases respectively, with 9 bases between them. Germline loops: CDR1 SGHTA, CDR2 FQGNSA. CDR3 in DNA: TGTGCCAGCAGCTTAGAGGGGATAACCTACAATGAGCAGTTCTTC. This translates into CASSLEGITYNEQFF. Combining the CDR3 with reference TRBV7-2 and TRBJ2-1 gives the whole variable domain GAGVSQSPSNKVTEKGKDVELRCDPISGHTALYWYRQSLGQGLEFLIYFQGNSAPDKSGLPSDRFSAERTGGSVSTLTIQRTQQEDSAVYLCASSLEGITYNEQFFGPGTRLTVL.

The chain combines TRBV19 with TRBJ1-4; possibly TRBD1 for D (5 bases). This CDR3 spans 13 amino acids. The V end was cut by 8 bases, the J end by 7 bases, with 14 bases between. CDR1 and CDR2 from the germline V gene are LNHDA and SQIVND (reference sequence). This CDR3 reads CASGQQGGEKLFF. The CDR3 bases are TGTGCCAGTGGGCAGCAGGGAGGTGAAAAACTGTTTTTT.

The chain employs TRBV2 and TRBJ2-1; TRBD2 matches 11 bases. Per the germline V gene, CDR1 is SNHLY and CDR2 is FYNNEI. The CDR3 contains 14 residues. The V and J ends lost 8 bases and 3 bases, in that order; junction bases with no gene match: 3. CDR3 DNA: TGTGCCAGCGGTACTAGCGGGGGCTACAATGAGCAGTTCTTC. Its protein is CASGTSGGYNEQFF.

This chain links TRBV4-1 with TRBJ2-5, with D maybe TRBD2 (5 bases). The ends were cut back, 1 base at V and 5 bases at J, with 11 bases in the middle. Germline V gives CDR1 MGHRA, CDR2 YSYEKL. The CDR3 contains 14 residues. As DNA, the CDR3 is TGCGCCAGCAGCCAAGCCGGGCGCGGGGAGACCCAGTACTTC. It encodes CASSQAGRGETQYF.

This clone was seen just once. The genes are TRBV28 and TRBJ2-2, with 14 bases fitting TRBD2. The V gene's germline CDR1 is MDHEN and CDR2 SYDVKM. J lost 5 bases, V lost 8 bases, and 1 base had no gene match. This CDR3 is built from 14 residues. CDR3 sequence: CASRLAGGTGELFF. The CDR3 DNA follows: TGTGCCAGCCGACTAGCGGGAGGGACCGGGGAGCTGTTTTTT.

The chain employs TRBV11-2 and TRBJ1-2; D remains ambiguous. Trimming left V 3 bases short and J 4 bases short, with 9 bases between. The germline CDR1 and CDR2 sequences are SGHAT and FQNNGV. The CDR3 has 13 amino acids. For the CDR3, the DNA is TGTGCCAGCAGCTTTGGGCTCGTCTATGGCTACACCTTC. It yields the protein CASSFGLVYGYTF. The complete variable domain, with remaining parts taken from reference TRBV11-2 and TRBJ1-2, reads EAGVAQSPRYKIIEKRQSVAFWCNPISGHATLYWYQQILGQGPKLLIQFQNNGVVDDSQLPKDRFSAERLKGVDSTLKIQPAKLEDSAVYLCASSFGLVYGYTFGSGTRLTVV.

The CDR3 region is CASISGANTGELFF. The CDR3 nucleotides read TGTGCCAGCATTAGCGGCGCGAACACCGGGGAGCTGTTTTTT. The chain is built from TRBV6-1 and TRBJ2-2; maybe TRBD2 (6 bases). V was cut by 7 bases and J by 0 bases, with 9 bases left in between. The CDR3 length is 14 residues. Germline V gene sequence: CDR1 MNHNS, CDR2 SASEGT.

The gene calls are TRBV4-2 and TRBJ2-7, with TRBD2 matching 10 bases. Germline CDR1 LGHNA, CDR2 YNFKEQ. The trim removed 0 bases at V and 4 bases at J, leaving 6 bases unmatched. This CDR3 contains 16 residues. This CDR3 reads CASSQDRPAGGYEQYF. In DNA, the CDR3 is TGTGCCAGCAGCCAAGATAGGCCAGCGGGAGGGTACGAGCAGTACTTC.

This sequence joins TRBV14 and TRBJ1-5, with D unclear. This CDR3 is 16 amino acids long. Trimming shortened V by 0 bases and J by 3 bases, and 12 bases separated the two germline ends. Germline assignment: CDR1 SGHDN and CDR2 FVKESK. The CDR3 protein is CASSQEDFSPNQPQHF. CDR3 bases: TGTGCCAGCAGCCAAGAGGACTTCTCTCCCAATCAGCCCCAGCATTTT.

Of note for this clone: Germline is not matched at one junction end, which may reflect a read error. The chain uses TRBV2 and TRBJ1-2, with a possible D match to TRBD1 (5 bases). This CDR3 comprises 11 residues. Germline CDR1 SNHLY, CDR2 FYNNEI. The CDR3 protein is CVSRLRDGYTF. CDR3 DNA: TGTGTCAGCAGACTCAGGGATGGCTACACCTTC.

This sequence joins TRBV29-1 and TRBJ2-2; 7 bases fit TRBD1. The junction had 9 bases not matched to a gene; V was cut back by 6 bases and J by 2 bases. Germline values: CDR1 SQVTM, CDR2 ANQGSEA. The CDR3 covers 15 residues. CDR3 amino acids: CSVVTGALNTGELFF. CDR3 bases: TGCAGCGTGGTAACAGGGGCCCTTAACACCGGGGAGCTGTTTTTT.

V is TRBV12-1 and J is TRBJ1-1; the D call TRBD1 from the table was never checked on the DNA. TRBV12-1 corresponds to a pseudogene. This CDR3 comprises 18 residues. The chain's CDR3 is CASSFAQTGTGEVWKAFF. The CDR3 DNA reads TGTGCCAGCAGCTTTGCGCAAACCGGGACAGGGGAGGTGTGGAAAGCTTTCTTT.

The chain employs TRBV28 and TRBJ1-4; the D gene is possibly TRBD1 (6 bases). The CDR3 covers 12 residues. Germline V lookup: CDR1 MDHEN, CDR2 SYDVKM. V lost 8 bases, J lost 5 bases, and 9 bases lay in between. CDR3 sequence: CASAGGNEKLFF. The CDR3 nucleotides read TGTGCCAGCGCGGGGGGCAATGAAAAACTGTTTTTT.